The rows below give T cell receptor beta chains drawn from one sample of a study of T cells after posttransplantation cyclophosphamide. Using immunoSEQ multiplex PCR, the repertoire was profiled, and TCRdb retains in-frame clones only, with some absent. The table lists more than 20,000 clones, around 92% of them singletons. The sequenced sample was PBMCs, obtained after an allogeneic stem cell transplant with a calcineurin inhibitor and methotrexate. Receptor source: a female patient in her fifties or sixties who received an allogeneic stem cell transplant from an unrelated donor, was CMV-positive, and had chronic GVHD only. Some T cells may have come from the graft donor. Each CDR3 is given with its conserved first and last residue. A D gene is named only where the DNA matches it firmly.

TRBD2	TRBJ2-4	TRBV5-6	CASSGELAGVRNIQYF
NA	TRBJ1-3	TRBV4-2	CASSPRAGVRFYF
NA	TRBJ2-5	TRBV10-3	CAIGQMPETQYF
TRBD1	TRBJ1-6	TRBV27	CASTPPRPGQTNSPLHF
NA	TRBJ1-2	TRBV5-5	CASSYGGYGYTF
NA	TRBJ2-2	TRBV19	CASSIRGGEGELFF
TRBD1	TRBJ2-1	TRBV6-1	CASNDRGGYNEQFF
TRBD2	TRBJ2-2	TRBV28	CASRTLAGGARGELFF
NA	TRBJ1-5	TRBV18	CASSLIFDRMGQPQHF
NA	TRBJ2-1	TRBV28	CASATEEPNVNEQFF
NA	TRBJ1-1	TRBV7-9	CASSRTRDTEAFF
NA	TRBJ2-3	TRBV4-1	CASSQFPGLGGQYF
TRBD2	TRBJ2-5	TRBV7-9	CASSSRGDRETQYF
TRBD2	TRBJ2-1	TRBV7-6	CASSLETSGGEQFF
TRBD2	TRBJ2-5	TRBV7-9	CASSPRTSGSVTRKETQYF
TRBD1	TRBJ1-1	TRBV28	CASSFPGTGRTEAFF
TRBD2	TRBJ2-7	TRBV18	CASSAGTSGAYEQYF
NA	TRBJ1-2	TRBV5-8	CASSLSGIDYGYTF
TRBD1	TRBJ1-1	TRBV5-4	CASSSRTGGALRAFF
TRBD1	TRBJ1-6	TRBV29-1	CSARTGGDSPLHF